Presented here are 20 T cell receptor beta chains from one specimen sequenced in a study of blood T cells in healthy people across ages. For the second PCR, which ran for roughly 6 to 12 cycles, a sample-barcoded 5' primer and a J-beta primer mix were used. MiXCR was run by TCRdb on the 5' RACE reads, yielding one entry per CDR3 protein. The data contain 600,000 to 900,000 distinct CDR3 sequences, under 30% of them singletons. The sample was also reused in another study, on T cells of mothers and their children.

The source material was blood. The receptors were gathered from a boy aged 5-17 years in good health.

This clonotype was seen a handful of times. The chain has TRBV12-3 or TRBV12-4 and TRBJ1-2; 9 positions agree with TRBD1. V lost 4 bases to trimming and J lost 7 bases; unmatched junction nucleotides: 10. CDR3 length: 15 residues. CDR3 sequence reads: CASSWDRDPSGGYTF. DNA for the CDR3: TGTGCCAGCAGTTGGGACAGGGATCCCTCGGGTGGCTACACCTTC.

The CDR3 region is CASSLAGGRLGELFF. As DNA, the CDR3 is TGTGCCAGCAGCTTAGCTGGGGGTCGATTGGGGGAGCTGTTTTTT. The chain couples TRBV11-2 to TRBJ2-2; D could derive from TRBD1 or TRBD2 (5 bases each). Looked up from germline, CDR1 is SGHAT and CDR2 is FQNNGV. This CDR3 spans 15 amino acids. V lost 1 base, J lost 8 bases, and 14 bases lay in between. Full variable domain (outside the CDR3, taken from reference TRBV11-2 and TRBJ2-2): EAGVAQSPRYKIIEKRQSVAFWCNPISGHATLYWYQQILGQGPKLLIQFQNNGVVDDSQLPKDRFSAERLKGVDSTLKIQPAKLEDSAVYLCASSLAGGRLGELFFGEGSRLTVL.

The chain combines TRBV3-1 with TRBJ2-5; 7 bases agree with TRBD2. The CDR3 extends over 14 amino acids. J was trimmed by 1 base and V by 8 bases; bases with no gene match: 7. Per the germline V gene, CDR1 is LGHDT and CDR2 is YNNKEL (reference sequence). The CDR3 DNA sequence: TGTGCCAGCCGCGAGCGGGGACTCCAAGAGACCCAGTACTTC. It codes for CASRERGLQETQYF.

In this sample, this clonotype turned up a few times. J is TRBJ1-1 and V is TRBV13; D is uncertain. V lost 5 bases and J lost 2, with 15 bases in between. The germline V gene encodes CDR1 PRHDT and CDR2 FYEKMQ (reference sequence). The CDR3 is 15 amino acids. CDR3 in DNA: TGTGCCAGCAGCAATCCCCCCGCGGGAAACACTGAAGCTTTCTTT. It codes for CASSNPPAGNTEAFF. Combining the CDR3 with reference TRBV13 and TRBJ1-1 gives the whole variable domain AAGVIQSPRHLIKEKRETATLKCYPIPRHDTVYWYQQGPGQDPQFLISFYEKMQSDKGSIPDRFSAQQFSDYHSELNMSSLELGDSALYFCASSNPPAGNTEAFFGQGTRLTVV.

The DNA of the CDR3 is TGTGCCACCAGCAGAGGTAAAGTGGGAGTCGGCGAAAAACTGTTTTTT. Protein sequence: CATSRGKVGVGEKLFF. The chain uses TRBV15 and TRBJ1-4; D is unresolved. Germline CDR1 LNHNV, CDR2 YYDKDF (reference sequence). This CDR3 is built from 16 residues. Trimming took 1 base from V and 8 from J, leaving 17 bases between them.

This clonotype came up a few times. The rearrangement uses TRBV4-2 and TRBJ1-3; no clear D. V was clipped by 3 bases and J by 8 bases, with 23 bases between them. Germline CDR1 LGHNA, CDR2 YNFKEQ. The CDR3 spans 17 residues. The CDR3 coding sequence is TGTGCCAGCAGCCAGGCTCCTCCGGGCCAGGAGAGGGACACCATATATTTT. Translating gives CASSQAPPGQERDTIYF.

The chain couples TRBV5-1 to TRBJ2-5; perhaps TRBD1 as D (7 bases). The better agreement between TRBJ2-1 and the DNA end casts doubt on the J call. This CDR3 is 13 amino acids long. The germline V gene encodes CDR1 SGHRS and CDR2 YFSETQ. The CDR3 region is CASAQGGSNEQFF. The CDR3 DNA is TGCGCCAGCGCGCAGGGGGGAAGTAATGAGCAGTTCTTC.

V is TRBV7-6 and J is TRBJ2-5; a possible D gene is TRBD1 (5 bases). The J call is uncertain, as TRBJ2-7 better fits the DNA end. This CDR3 region has 15 residues. The germline V gene has CDR1 SGHVS and CDR2 FNYEAQ. CDR3 sequence: CASSLRVGPHYEQYF. Written as DNA, the CDR3 is TGTGCCAGCAGCTTAAGGGTGGGGCCCCACTACGAGCAGTACTTC.

The CDR3 nucleotides are TGTGCCAGCACCCACGTGGTAGCCAAAAACATTCAGTACTTC. Residues: CASTHVVAKNIQYF. The chain carries TRBV7-9 and TRBJ2-4; D remains unclear. There are 14 residues in the CDR3. CDR1 SEHNR and CDR2 FQNEAQ come from the germline V gene (reference sequence). Between the trimmed V and J ends, which lost 7 bases and 0 bases, there was a span of 10 bases.

This clonotype was observed a handful of times. The chain is built from TRBV29-1 and TRBJ1-1, with D perhaps TRBD1 (5 bases). This CDR3 is built from 11 residues. From germline, CDR1 is SQVTM and CDR2 ANQGSEA. V gave up 6 bases and J gave up 8 bases, with 13 bases separating them. CDR3 in amino acids: CSVDGGAEAFF. CDR3 DNA: TGCAGCGTGGACGGCGGGGCGGAAGCTTTCTTT.

The table lists this clonotype with a few counts. The chain links TRBV29-1 to TRBJ2-7; maybe TRBD2 (5 bases). Germline CDR1 SQVTM, CDR2 ANQGSEA. Trimming removed 3 bases at V and 6 bases at J, with 15 bases between. The CDR3 is made up of 13 amino acids. In nucleotides, the CDR3 is TGCAGCGTTGATGACGGAGGTAGGGCCGAGCAGTACTTC. This sequence encodes CSVDDGGRAEQYF.

This chain's CDR3 is CASSGQAGAYNEQFF. As DNA, the CDR3 is TGTGCCAGCAGTGGGCAAGCAGGGGCCTACAATGAGCAGTTCTTC. The chain couples TRBV27 to TRBJ2-1; tentatively, D is TRBD1 (6 bases). V lost 5 bases and J lost 2, with 13 bases in between. The germline CDR1 and CDR2 sequences are MNHEY and SMNVEV (reference sequence). The CDR3 has 15 residues.

This clonotype was detected a few times. This sequence joins TRBV6-2 or TRBV6-3 and TRBJ2-5; tentatively, D is TRBD2 (6 bases). The length of the CDR3 is 14 residues. CDR1 and CDR2 from the germline V gene are MNHEY and SVGEGT. V lost 5 bases and J lost 5, with 15 bases in between. CDR3 bases: TGTGCCAGCAGTCCTGCTAGGGCGGGGGAGACCCAGTACTTC. This codes for CASSPARAGETQYF.

The gene calls are TRBV9 and TRBJ1-4, with 7 positions matching TRBD1. In germline, CDR1 is SGDLS, CDR2 YYNGEE. V dropped 4 bases and J dropped 6; count of bases not matched to a gene: 9. This CDR3 comprises 15 residues. This chain's CDR3 is CASSPQTGWDEKLFF. The CDR3 coding sequence is TGTGCCAGCAGCCCCCAGACAGGGTGGGATGAAAAACTGTTTTTT.

Comment on this clonotype: Since the CDR3 does not end with the conserved phenylalanine or tryptophan, this likely comes from a read error. V is TRBV4-3 and J is TRBJ1-1; the D is unclear. CDR1 LGHNA and CDR2 YSLEER come from the germline V gene. The ends were cut back, 0 bases at V and 11 bases at J, with 19 bases in the middle. The CDR3 runs to 15 residues. CDR3 loop: CASSQDRWTRSGAFS. The DNA for the CDR3 is TGCGCCAGCAGCCAAGACCGTTGGACCCGGTCGGGGGCTTTCTCT.

The V gene is TRBV13, the J gene TRBJ2-4; no firm D call. Germline CDR1 is PRHDT and CDR2 is FYEKMQ (reference sequence). V was clipped by 1 base and J by 8 bases, with 6 bases between them. The CDR3 is made up of 12 amino acids. CDR3 residues: CASSLDRDIQYF. The CDR3 DNA reads TGTGCCAGCAGCTTAGACCGGGACATTCAGTACTTC.

This chain links TRBV5-1 with TRBJ2-5; D gene ambiguous. Germline CDR1 is SGHRS and CDR2 is YFSETQ. Trimming took off 5 bases at V and 3 bases at J, with 8 bases between the two ends. This CDR3 contains 12 residues. Written as DNA, the CDR3 is TGCGCCAGCAGTCGCGCGGAAGAGACCCAGTACTTC. Amino acid sequence: CASSRAEETQYF.

The chain carries TRBV25-1 and TRBJ1-3, with D tentatively TRBD1 (6 bases). The CDR3 is made up of 13 amino acids. The V end lost 5 bases, the J end lost 4 bases, and 9 bases lay between the germline ends. CDR1 is MGHDK, CDR2 SYGVNS, per germline. CDR3 sequence reads: CASSLQGGNTIYF. Written as DNA, the CDR3 is TGTGCCAGCAGTCTGCAGGGGGGAAACACCATATATTTT.

V usage is TRBV21-1 and J usage is TRBJ2-1; TRBD1 is taken as the D call from the table, unchecked against the DNA. TRBV21-1 is a known pseudogene. This CDR3 contains 16 residues. The CDR3 is CASSGHGTGGCNEQFF. The CDR3 nucleotides are TGTGCCAGCAGTGGCCATGGGACAGGGGGCTGCAATGAGCAGTTCTTC.

This clonotype was detected only a few times. The CDR3 DNA reads as TGTGCCAGCAGCTCGACAGGCTTGGAGCTGTTTTTT. Encoded protein: CASSSTGLELFF. V and J are TRBV7-2 and TRBJ2-2; D is possibly TRBD1 (6 bases). The CDR3 runs to 12 residues. V lost 4 bases to trimming and J lost 10 bases, with 10 bases between them. Germline CDR1 SGHTA, CDR2 FQGNSA.